These 21 T cell receptor beta chains were sequenced from one sample in a study of T cells in Graves' hyperthyroidism and ophthalmopathy. Amplification of TCR beta CDR3 regions was performed using RNA transcripts as template. Primed by the HTBI set, a first-round RT-PCR was run on the TCR CDR3. Each CDR3 protein is one row after TCRdb ran MiXCR on the multiplex PCR reads. The profile shows roughly 500,000 distinct CDR3 sequences, roughly 22% of them singletons. The specimen was blood. Every receptor here comes from a woman in her 70s with Graves' ophthalmopathy.

This clonotype was seen ten or more times. V usage is TRBV2 and J usage is TRBJ2-1; 10 bases are shared with TRBD2. J was trimmed by 7 bases and V by 7 bases; bases with no gene match: 7. The germline CDR1 and CDR2 sequences are SNHLY and FYNNEI. The length of the CDR3 is 14 residues. CDR3 nucleotides: TGTGCCAGCATTAGCGGGGGGATATGGAATGAGCAGTTCTTC. Translation gives CASISGGIWNEQFF.

This clonotype was observed a few times. CDR3: CASSYRGELRSPLHF. In DNA form, the CDR3 reads TGTGCCAGCAGTTACCGAGGGGAGCTTCGTTCACCCCTCCACTTT. J is TRBJ1-6 and V is TRBV28; possibly TRBD1 for D (5 bases). V dropped 4 bases and J dropped 9 bases, with 16 bases sitting between them. The V gene's germline CDR1 is MDHEN and CDR2 SYDVKM. The CDR3 extends over 15 amino acids. The entire variable domain, with the rest obtained from reference TRBV28 and TRBJ1-6, is as follows: DVKVTQSSRYLVKRTGEKVFLECVQDMDHENMFWYRQDPGLGLRLIYFSYDVKMKEKGDIPEGYSVSREKKERFSLILESASTNQTSMYLCASSYRGELRSPLHFGNGTRLTVT.

The chain has TRBV30 and TRBJ1-3; 8 positions agree with TRBD1. CDR1 and CDR2 (germline): GTSNPN, SVGIG (reference sequence). CDR3 length: 16 residues. J gave up 2 bases and V 4 bases, and 10 bases lay outside the gene matches. The CDR3 coding sequence is TGTGCCTGGACTTCTGGGACAGGCGGTGCTGGAAACACCATATATTTT. Amino acid sequence: CAWTSGTGGAGNTIYF.

V and J are TRBV6-1 and TRBJ1-6; D is undetermined. Per germline, CDR1 MNHNS and CDR2 SASEGT. This CDR3 is 15 amino acids long. Trimming pared 7 bases from V and 5 bases from J, leaving 15 bases between. The CDR3 nucleotides are TGTGCCAGCACATTCACCGTCCTTAATAATTCACCCCTCCACTTT. As protein: CASTFTVLNNSPLHF.

The chain recombines TRBV6-5 with TRBJ2-1, with a weak D call TRBD1 (6 bases). CDR1 and CDR2 (germline): MNHEY, SVGAGI. The CDR3 has 11 amino acids. The germline V and J ends were trimmed by 5 bases and 14 bases, with 13 bases remaining between them. CDR3 sequence: CASSNRVAKFF. In DNA, the CDR3 is TGTGCCAGCAGTAACAGGGTGGCAAAGTTCTTC.

This clonotype was seen at least ten times. The V and J genes are TRBV5-6 and TRBJ2-5, with 13 nucleotides matching TRBD2. The junction had 3 bases not matched to a gene; V was cut back by 0 bases and J by 4 bases. CDR3 length: 16 amino acids. Germline CDR1 is SGHDT and CDR2 is YYEEEE. As DNA, the CDR3 is TGTGCCAGCAGCTTGGCGCGACTAGCGGGAGGAGAGACCCAGTACTTC. This encodes CASSLARLAGGETQYF.

This clonotype was counted ten times or more. The chain couples TRBV3-1 to TRBJ2-5, with D possibly matching TRBD2 (6 bases). V was pared by 1 base and J by 2 bases, with 11 bases between. The CDR3 has 15 residues. Germline-derived CDR1 and CDR2 are LGHDT and YNNKEL (reference sequence). CDR3 loop: CASSQVATRQETQYF. As DNA, the CDR3 is TGTGCCAGCAGCCAAGTTGCGACTAGACAAGAGACCCAGTACTTC.

This clonotype came up a few times. The chain has TRBV28 and TRBJ1-3; D gene ambiguous. This CDR3 region has 14 residues. Germline assignment: CDR1 MDHEN and CDR2 SYDVKM. V was clipped by 5 bases and J by 9 bases, with 17 bases between them. CDR3 in amino acids: CASSLTPVESTIYF. CDR3 DNA sequence: TGTGCCAGCAGTCTAACCCCAGTTGAGTCCACCATATATTTT.

This clonotype has just a few counts. This chain joins TRBV27 and TRBJ2-3; TRBD2 aligns across 7 bases. V trimming: 2 bases; J trimming: 5 bases; junction bases outside the gene matches: 4. Germline V gives CDR1 MNHEY, CDR2 SMNVEV (reference sequence). The CDR3 totals 14 residues. The CDR3 loop reads CASSLRIAGDTQYF. For the CDR3, the DNA is TGTGCCAGCAGTTTAAGGATAGCGGGAGATACGCAGTATTTT.

About this clonotype itself: A read error is possible here, since a much larger clone lies one base away. The chain links TRBV12-3 or TRBV12-4 to TRBJ1-1; no definite D call. CDR3 length: 13 residues. Trimming stripped 2 bases from V and 3 bases from J, with 7 bases between. The CDR3 nucleotides are TGTGCCAGCAGTTTACTCCAGGACACTGAAGCTTTCTTT. Amino acids: CASSLLQDTEAFF.

This clonotype was seen only a few times. V usage is TRBV6-1 and J usage is TRBJ2-7, with 14 bases lining up with TRBD2. The germline CDR1 and CDR2 sequences are MNHNS and SASEGT. The V gene end was trimmed by 5 bases and the J gene end by 5 bases; junction bases not matched to a gene: 11. The CDR3 is made up of 17 amino acids. The CDR3 spells CASSLPGLAGVENEQYF. CDR3 bases: TGTGCCAGCAGTCTCCCGGGACTAGCGGGAGTGGAAAACGAGCAGTACTTC.

This clonotype was observed a handful of times. CDR3 sequence reads: CASSRVAYTGELFF. CDR3 bases: TGTGCCAGCAGCCGCGTAGCGTATACCGGGGAGCTGTTTTTT. The chain links TRBV13 to TRBJ2-2, with D possibly TRBD2 on 5 matching bases. Trimming took off 5 bases at V and 5 bases at J, with 12 bases between the two ends. CDR3 length equals 14 residues. Germline-derived CDR1 and CDR2 are PRHDT and FYEKMQ (reference sequence).

This clonotype was recorded many times. The chain has TRBV5-6 and TRBJ2-3; 8 bases agree with TRBD1. The CDR3 covers 15 residues. Trimming removed 4 bases from V and 2 bases from J; junction bases left unmatched: 6. Germline V gives CDR1 SGHDT, CDR2 YYEEEE. CDR3 in DNA: TGTGCCAGCAGCCCCCGGACAGGGCTCACAGATACGCAGTATTTT. Protein: CASSPRTGLTDTQYF.

The gene calls are TRBV20-1 and TRBJ1-2, with 7 bases matching TRBD1. From germline, CDR1 is DFQATT and CDR2 SNEGSKA (reference sequence). This CDR3 region has 13 residues. The V gene end was trimmed by 5 bases and the J gene end by 5 bases; junction bases not matched to a gene: 8. Here the CDR3 DNA reads TGCAGTGCTCGACCCGACAGGGAATATGGCTACACCTTC. The encoded protein is CSARPDREYGYTF.

A remark on this clonotype: Its ends do not fully match the called genes, so a read error is possible. The CDR3 sequence is CSANLAYGQYF. CDR3 nucleotide sequence: TGCAGTGCTAACCTAGCCTACGGGCAGTACTTC. The chain joins TRBV20-1 to TRBJ2-7, with D perhaps matching TRBD2 (5 bases). The CDR3 has 11 amino acids. Looked up from germline, CDR1 is DFQATT and CDR2 is SNEGSKA (reference sequence).

This clonotype was recorded at least ten times. The chain carries TRBV10-1 and TRBJ2-1; 7 bases align to TRBD2. The CDR3 loop spans 14 amino acids. The germline gives CDR1 WNHNN, CDR2 SYGVQD (reference sequence). V trimming: 3 bases; J trimming: 3 bases; junction bases outside the gene matches: 2. In nucleotides, the CDR3 is TGCGCCAGCAGTGAAAGCGGGATCTACAATGAGCAGTTCTTC. It codes for CASSESGIYNEQFF.

As concerns this clonotype: A much larger clone sits a single nucleotide away, making a read error possible. Here the CDR3 omits its conserved ending phenylalanine or tryptophan, so a read error is the likely source. The V call is TRBV29-1, the J call TRBJ1-1; possible D gene TRBD1, 5 bases. CDR3 length: 14 amino acids. Deletions cut 3 bases from V and 3 bases from J, with 14 bases between. Per the germline V gene, CDR1 is SQVTM and CDR2 is ANQGSEA. In nucleotides, the CDR3 is TGCAGCGTTGATTTGGGGCCCCGGGACACTGAAGCTTTCCTT. Its protein product is CSVDLGPRDTEAFL.

This clonotype occurred once. In DNA, the CDR3 is TGTGCCTGGAGCCGCGGGACAGGGGGCTTCAATCAGCCCCAGCATTTT. It yields the protein CAWSRGTGGFNQPQHF. V gene TRBV30 combines with J gene TRBJ1-5, with 12 bases that match TRBD1. CDR1 is GTSNPN and CDR2 is SVGIG in the germline V gene (reference sequence). J was trimmed by 3 bases and V by 3 bases; bases with no gene match: 6. There are 16 residues in the CDR3.

The V gene is TRBV7-3, the J gene TRBJ2-3; 10 nucleotides align to TRBD2. V was clipped by 5 bases and J by 2 bases; unmatched bases: 4. The CDR3 is 15 amino acids. CDR1 is SGHTA and CDR2 is FQGTGA in the germline V gene. CDR3 loop: CASSRTSGYTDTQYF. The CDR3 region has the DNA TGTGCCAGCAGCCGGACTAGCGGATACACAGATACGCAGTATTTT.

The genes are TRBV28 and TRBJ2-5; 8 bases match TRBD2. CDR1 is MDHEN and CDR2 is SYDVKM in the germline V gene. CDR3 length: 15 amino acids. The V gene end was trimmed by 5 bases and the J gene end by 2 bases; junction bases not matched to a gene: 7. CDR3 amino acids: CASSPQGLAQETQYF. The CDR3 DNA reads as TGTGCCAGCAGTCCCCAAGGACTAGCTCAAGAGACCCAGTACTTC.

This clonotype was detected a few times. The rearrangement uses TRBV19 and TRBJ1-1; no firm D call. Germline assignment: CDR1 LNHDA and CDR2 SQIVND (reference sequence). Trimming took off 6 bases at V and 0 bases at J, with 11 bases between the two ends. The length of the CDR3 is 14 residues. The CDR3 protein is CASRRKVLNTEAFF. The DNA of the CDR3 is TGTGCCAGTAGACGAAAAGTCTTGAACACTGAAGCTTTCTTT.